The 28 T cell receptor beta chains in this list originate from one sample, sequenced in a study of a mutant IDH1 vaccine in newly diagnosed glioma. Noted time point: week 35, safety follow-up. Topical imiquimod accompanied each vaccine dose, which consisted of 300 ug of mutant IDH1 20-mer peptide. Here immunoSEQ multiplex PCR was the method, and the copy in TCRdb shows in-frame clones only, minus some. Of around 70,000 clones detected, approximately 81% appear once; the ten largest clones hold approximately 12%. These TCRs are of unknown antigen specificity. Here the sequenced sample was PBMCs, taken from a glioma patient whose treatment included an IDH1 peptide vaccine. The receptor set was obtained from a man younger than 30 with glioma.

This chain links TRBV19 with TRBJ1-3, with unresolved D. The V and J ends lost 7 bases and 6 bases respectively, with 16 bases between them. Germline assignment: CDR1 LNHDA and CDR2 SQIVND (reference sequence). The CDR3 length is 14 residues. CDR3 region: CASNSAASENTIYF. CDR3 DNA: TGTGCCAGTAACTCTGCGGCCAGTGAAAACACCATATATTTT.

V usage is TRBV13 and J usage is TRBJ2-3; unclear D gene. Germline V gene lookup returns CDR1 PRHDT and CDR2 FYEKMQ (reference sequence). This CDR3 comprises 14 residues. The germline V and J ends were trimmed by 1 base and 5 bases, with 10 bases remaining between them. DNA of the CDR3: TGTGCCAGCAGCTTAGTGGACGCGGTAGATACGCAGTATTTT. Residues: CASSLVDAVDTQYF. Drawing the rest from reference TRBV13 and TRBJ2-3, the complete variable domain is AAGVIQSPRHLIKEKRETATLKCYPIPRHDTVYWYQQGPGQDPQFLISFYEKMQSDKGSIPDRFSAQQFSDYHSELNMSSLELGDSALYFCASSLVDAVDTQYFGPGTRLTVL.

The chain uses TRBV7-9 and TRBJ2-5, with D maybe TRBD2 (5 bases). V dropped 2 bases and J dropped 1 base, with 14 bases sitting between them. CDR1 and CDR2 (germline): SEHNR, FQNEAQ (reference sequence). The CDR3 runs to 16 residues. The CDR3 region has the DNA TGTGCCAGCAGCTTACCCCGGGGTGGCTCCCAAGAGACCCAGTACTTC. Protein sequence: CASSLPRGGSQETQYF.

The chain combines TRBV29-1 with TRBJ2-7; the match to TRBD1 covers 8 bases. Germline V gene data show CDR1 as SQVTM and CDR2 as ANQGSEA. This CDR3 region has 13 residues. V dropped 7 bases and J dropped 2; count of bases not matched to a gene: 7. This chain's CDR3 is CSALQGGTYEQYF. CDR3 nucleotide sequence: TGCAGCGCCCTACAGGGGGGTACCTACGAGCAGTACTTC.

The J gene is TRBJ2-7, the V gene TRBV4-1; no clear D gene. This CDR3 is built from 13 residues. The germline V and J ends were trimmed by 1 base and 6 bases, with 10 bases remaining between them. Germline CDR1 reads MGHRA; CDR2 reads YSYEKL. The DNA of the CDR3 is TGCGCCAGCAGCCAAGTCCGGGCGGTCGAGCAGTACTTC. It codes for CASSQVRAVEQYF.

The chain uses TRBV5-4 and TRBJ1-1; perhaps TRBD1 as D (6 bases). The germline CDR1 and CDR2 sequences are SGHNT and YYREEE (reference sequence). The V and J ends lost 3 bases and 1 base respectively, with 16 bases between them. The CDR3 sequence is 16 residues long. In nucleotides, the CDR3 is TGTGCCAGCAGCTCCGATCCGGGGGCCTGGAACACTGAAGCTTTCTTT. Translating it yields CASSSDPGAWNTEAFF.

The CDR3 reads CASSESPGGARITEAFF. The CDR3 nucleotides are TGTGCCAGCAGTGAGTCCCCAGGGGGCGCGAGGATAACTGAAGCTTTCTTT. This rearrangement joins TRBV25-1 to TRBJ1-1, with 8 bases lining up with TRBD1. Germline V CDR1 and CDR2: MGHDK, SYGVNS. The CDR3 is made up of 17 amino acids. V gave up 3 bases and J gave up 5 bases; unmatched junction bases: 14. Filled out from reference TRBV25-1 and TRBJ1-1, the complete variable domain reads EADIYQTPRYLVIGTGKKITLECSQTMGHDKMYWYQQDPGMELHLIHYSYGVNSTEKGDLSSESTVSRIRTEHFPLTLESARPSHTSQYLCASSESPGGARITEAFFGQGTRLTVV.

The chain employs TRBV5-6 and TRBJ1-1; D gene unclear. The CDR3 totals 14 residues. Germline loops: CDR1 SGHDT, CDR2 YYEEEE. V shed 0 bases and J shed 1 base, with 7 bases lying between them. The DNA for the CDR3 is TGTGCCAGCAGCTTGGGGACGGGGAACACTGAAGCTTTCTTT. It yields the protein CASSLGTGNTEAFF.

As DNA, the CDR3 is TGCGCCAGCAGCCAAGACAGGGGGCTTTTGTATGGCTACACCTTC. Translating gives CASSQDRGLLYGYTF. The chain carries TRBV4-1 and TRBJ1-2; 8 bases are shared with TRBD1. Germline-derived CDR1 and CDR2 are MGHRA and YSYEKL. The length of the CDR3 is 15 residues. J lost 5 bases, V lost 0 bases, and 5 bases had no gene match.

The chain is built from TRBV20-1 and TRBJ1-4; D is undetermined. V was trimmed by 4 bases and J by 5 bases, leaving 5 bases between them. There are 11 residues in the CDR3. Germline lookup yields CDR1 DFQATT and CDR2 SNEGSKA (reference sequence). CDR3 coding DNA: TGCAGTGCTACCCTAAATGAAAAACTGTTTTTT. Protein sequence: CSATLNEKLFF.

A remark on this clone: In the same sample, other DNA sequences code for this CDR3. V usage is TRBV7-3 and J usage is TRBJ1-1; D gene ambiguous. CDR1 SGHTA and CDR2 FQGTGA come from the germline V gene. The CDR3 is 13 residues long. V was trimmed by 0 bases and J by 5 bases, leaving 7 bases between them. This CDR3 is CASSLTPLTEAFF. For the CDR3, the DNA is TGTGCCAGCAGCTTAACGCCCTTGACTGAAGCTTTCTTT.

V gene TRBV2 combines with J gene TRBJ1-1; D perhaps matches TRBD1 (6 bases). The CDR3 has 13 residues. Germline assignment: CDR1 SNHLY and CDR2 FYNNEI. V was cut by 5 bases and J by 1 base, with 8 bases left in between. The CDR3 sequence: CASSIQGNTEAFF. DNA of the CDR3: TGTGCCAGCAGTATACAGGGGAACACTGAAGCTTTCTTT.

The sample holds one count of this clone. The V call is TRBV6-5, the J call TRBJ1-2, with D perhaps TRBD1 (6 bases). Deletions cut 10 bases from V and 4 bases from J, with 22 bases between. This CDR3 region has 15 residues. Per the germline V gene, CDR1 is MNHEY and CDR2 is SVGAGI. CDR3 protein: CATRRRTESSYGYTF. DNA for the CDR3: TGTGCCACCCGTCGGAGGACAGAAAGTTCCTATGGCTACACCTTC.

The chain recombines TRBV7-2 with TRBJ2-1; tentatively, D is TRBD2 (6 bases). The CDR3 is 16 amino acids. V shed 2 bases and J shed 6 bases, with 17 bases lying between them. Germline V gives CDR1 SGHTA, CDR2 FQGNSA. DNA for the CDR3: TGTGCCAGCAGCTTAAGGGGTTTAGCGGTAGGCAATGAGCAGTTCTTC. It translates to CASSLRGLAVGNEQFF. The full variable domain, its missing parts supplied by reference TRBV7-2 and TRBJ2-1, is GAGVSQSPSNKVTEKGKDVELRCDPISGHTALYWYRQSLGQGLEFLIYFQGNSAPDKSGLPSDRFSAERTGGSVSTLTIQRTQQEDSAVYLCASSLRGLAVGNEQFFGPGTRLTVL.

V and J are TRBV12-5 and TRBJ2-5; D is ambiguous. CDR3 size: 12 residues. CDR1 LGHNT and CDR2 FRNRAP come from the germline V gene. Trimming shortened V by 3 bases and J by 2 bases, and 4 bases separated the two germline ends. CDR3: CASGLGQETQYF. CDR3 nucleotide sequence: TGTGCTAGTGGTTTAGGGCAAGAGACCCAGTACTTC.

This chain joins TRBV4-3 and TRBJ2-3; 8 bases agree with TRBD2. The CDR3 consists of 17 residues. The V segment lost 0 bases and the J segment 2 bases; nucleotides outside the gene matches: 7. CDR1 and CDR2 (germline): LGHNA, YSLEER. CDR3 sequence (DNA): TGCGCCAGCAGCCAAGATTACGCGGGGGGACTCACAGATACGCAGTATTTT. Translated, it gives CASSQDYAGGLTDTQYF.

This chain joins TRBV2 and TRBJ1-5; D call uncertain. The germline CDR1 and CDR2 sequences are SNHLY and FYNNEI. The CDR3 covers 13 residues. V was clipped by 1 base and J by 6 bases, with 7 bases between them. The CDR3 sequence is CASSEDWIQPQHF. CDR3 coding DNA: TGTGCCAGCAGTGAAGACTGGATTCAGCCCCAGCATTTT.

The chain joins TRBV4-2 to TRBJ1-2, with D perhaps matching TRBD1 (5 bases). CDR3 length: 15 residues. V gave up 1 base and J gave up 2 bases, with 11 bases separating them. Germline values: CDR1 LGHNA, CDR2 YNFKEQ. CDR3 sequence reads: CASSQVRRENYGYTF. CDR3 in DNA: TGTGCCAGCAGCCAAGTCCGCAGGGAGAACTATGGCTACACCTTC.

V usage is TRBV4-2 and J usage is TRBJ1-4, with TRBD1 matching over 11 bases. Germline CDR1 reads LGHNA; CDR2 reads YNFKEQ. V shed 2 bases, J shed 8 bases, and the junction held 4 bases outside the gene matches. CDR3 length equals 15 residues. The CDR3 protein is CASSQSRDRGEKLFF. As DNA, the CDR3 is TGTGCCAGCAGCCAATCCCGGGACAGGGGGGAAAAACTGTTTTTT.

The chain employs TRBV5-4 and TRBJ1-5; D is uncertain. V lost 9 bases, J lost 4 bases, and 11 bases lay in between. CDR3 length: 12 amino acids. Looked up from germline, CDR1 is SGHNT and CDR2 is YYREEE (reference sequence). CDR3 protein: CATSSVNQPQHF. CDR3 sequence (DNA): TGTGCCACCTCATCCGTAAATCAGCCCCAGCATTTT.

For the CDR3, the DNA is TGTGCCACCTTCGACCCCCGGTTCGAGGGGCTGAGCAATCAGCCCCAGCATTTT. It encodes CATFDPRFEGLSNQPQHF. This sequence joins TRBV19 and TRBJ1-5; the D gene is possibly TRBD1 (5 bases). Germline loops: CDR1 LNHDA, CDR2 SQIVND (reference sequence). V lost 10 bases and J 1 base, leaving 26 bases between the germline ends. The CDR3 covers 18 residues.

In DNA form, the CDR3 reads TGCGCCAGCAGCCAAGATTCTCGACAGGGAGGTGGTGGCTACACCTTC. It encodes CASSQDSRQGGGGYTF. This chain connects TRBV4-3 to TRBJ1-2, with 7 nucleotides matching TRBD1. CDR1 LGHNA and CDR2 YSLEER come from the germline V gene. The CDR3 has 16 amino acids. The J segment lost 7 bases and the V segment lost 0 bases, leaving 11 bases of the junction unmatched.

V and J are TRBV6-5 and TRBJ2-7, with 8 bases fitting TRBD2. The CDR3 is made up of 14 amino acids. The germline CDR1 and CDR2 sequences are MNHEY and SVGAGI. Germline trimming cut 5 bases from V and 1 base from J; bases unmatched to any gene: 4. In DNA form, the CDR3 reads TGTGCCAGCAGTCGTACTAGCGGTTCCTACGAGCAGTACTTC. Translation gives CASSRTSGSYEQYF.

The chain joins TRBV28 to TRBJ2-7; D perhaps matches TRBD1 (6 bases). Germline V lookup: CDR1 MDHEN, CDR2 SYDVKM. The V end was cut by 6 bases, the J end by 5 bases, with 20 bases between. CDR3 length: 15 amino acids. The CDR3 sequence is CASSLVDSPIDEQYF. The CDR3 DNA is TGTGCCAGCAGCTTAGTGGACAGCCCAATTGACGAGCAGTACTTC.

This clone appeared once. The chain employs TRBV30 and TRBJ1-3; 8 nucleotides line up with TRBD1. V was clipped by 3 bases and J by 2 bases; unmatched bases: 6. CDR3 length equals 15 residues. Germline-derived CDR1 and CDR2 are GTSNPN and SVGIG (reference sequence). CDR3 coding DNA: TGTGCCTGGAGGGGGGACAGGTTAACTGGAAACACCATATATTTT. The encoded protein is CAWRGDRLTGNTIYF.

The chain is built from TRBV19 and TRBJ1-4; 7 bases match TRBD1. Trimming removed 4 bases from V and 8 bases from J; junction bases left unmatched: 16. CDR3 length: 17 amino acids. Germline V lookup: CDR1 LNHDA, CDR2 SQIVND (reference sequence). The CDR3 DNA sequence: TGTGCCAGTAGTACCCCCACCCTGACAGGGAGGGAAGAAAAACTGTTTTTT. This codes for CASSTPTLTGREEKLFF.

The CDR3 bases are TGTGCCAGTAGTTTAAAAGGGGGGGTCGGCGAAAAACTGTTTTTT. Encoded protein: CASSLKGGVGEKLFF. The chain links TRBV19 to TRBJ1-4; tentative D call: TRBD1 (6 bases). V was pared by 5 bases and J by 8 bases, with 18 bases between. From germline, CDR1 is LNHDA and CDR2 SQIVND (reference sequence). The CDR3 sequence is 15 residues long.

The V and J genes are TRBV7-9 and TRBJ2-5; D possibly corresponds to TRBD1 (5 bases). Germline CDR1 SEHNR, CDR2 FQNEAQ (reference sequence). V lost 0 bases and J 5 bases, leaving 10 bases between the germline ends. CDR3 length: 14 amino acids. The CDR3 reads CASSLARVGETQYF. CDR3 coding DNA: TGTGCCAGCAGCTTAGCCAGGGTCGGCGAGACCCAGTACTTC. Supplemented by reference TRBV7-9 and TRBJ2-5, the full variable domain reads DTGVSQNPRHKITKRGQNVTFRCDPISEHNRLYWYRQTLGQGPEFLTYFQNEAQLEKSRLLSDRFSAERPKGSFSTLEIQRTEQGDSAMYLCASSLARVGETQYFGPGTRLLVL.